One sample yielded the 22 T cell receptor beta chains listed below, sequenced in a study of blood T cell repertoires in COVID-19. Sequencing used immunoSEQ multiplex PCR; TCRdb keeps in-frame clones, though not all of them. The sample carries about 110,000 clones, just over 75% recorded once. Sequenced input: peripheral blood. These receptors all stem from a woman of 80 years or more with acute or convalescent COVID-19.

The rearrangement links TRBV27 to TRBJ1-1; D possibly corresponds to TRBD1 (5 bases). The germline gives CDR1 MNHEY, CDR2 SMNVEV (reference sequence). The CDR3 consists of 14 residues. V gave up 3 bases and J gave up 4 bases, with 12 bases separating them. Here the CDR3 DNA reads TGTGCCAGCAGTTTCAATACAGGTCGCACTGAAGCTTTCTTT. Amino acids: CASSFNTGRTEAFF.

The chain joins TRBV19 to TRBJ2-1; 8 bases are a match to TRBD2. The CDR3 consists of 16 residues. Looked up from germline, CDR1 is LNHDA and CDR2 is SQIVND (reference sequence). V dropped 4 bases and J dropped 7; count of bases not matched to a gene: 12. The CDR3 reads CASSNQGLGGWNEQFF. CDR3 DNA sequence: TGTGCCAGTAGTAATCAGGGACTAGGGGGGTGGAATGAGCAGTTCTTC.

The V and J genes are TRBV6-5 and TRBJ1-1, with D maybe TRBD1 (6 bases). The V and J ends lost 5 bases and 5 bases respectively, with 18 bases between them. This CDR3 has 15 amino acids. Germline lookup yields CDR1 MNHEY and CDR2 SVGAGI. CDR3 protein: CASSPQEGVGTEAFF. CDR3 in DNA: TGTGCCAGCAGTCCGCAAGAGGGGGTCGGGACTGAAGCTTTCTTT.

V and J are TRBV30 and TRBJ1-6; 7 nucleotides match TRBD1. Looked up from germline, CDR1 is GTSNPN and CDR2 is SVGIG (reference sequence). This CDR3 is 13 amino acids long. V lost 5 bases, J lost 10 bases, and 8 bases stayed unmatched. The CDR3 sequence: CAWASYRGSPLHF. In DNA form, the CDR3 reads TGTGCCTGGGCCTCTTACAGGGGATCACCCCTCCACTTT.

This sequence joins TRBV14 and TRBJ1-5; TRBD1 is a possible D gene (6 bases). The CDR3 has 17 amino acids. V dropped 0 bases and J dropped 0 bases, with 12 bases sitting between them. Germline V gene lookup returns CDR1 SGHDN and CDR2 FVKESK. In DNA form, the CDR3 reads TGTGCCAGCAGCCAAGAACAGGGCCCCTTTAGCAATCAGCCCCAGCATTTT. Residues: CASSQEQGPFSNQPQHF.

This chain joins TRBV3-1 (or the pseudogene TRBV3-2) and TRBJ1-2, with 7 bases fitting TRBD1. CDR1 LGHDT and CDR2 YNNKEL come from the germline V gene (reference sequence). Losses at the gene ends were 7 bases for V and 8 bases for J; bases not matched to a gene: 7. This CDR3 contains 12 residues. This chain's CDR3 is CASNPGGGGYTF. CDR3 DNA: TGTGCCAGCAACCCCGGAGGGGGCGGCTACACCTTC.

The chain has TRBV7-2 and TRBJ2-5; perhaps TRBD1 as D (6 bases). With 1 base removed from V and 0 bases from J, the gap between germline ends came to 21 bases. The length of the CDR3 is 19 residues. The V gene's germline CDR1 is SGHTA and CDR2 FQGNSA. CDR3 region: CASSLVVAGRGMYQETQYF. The CDR3, as DNA: TGTGCCAGCAGCTTAGTGGTGGCGGGCAGGGGAATGTACCAAGAGACCCAGTACTTC.

This clone was observed a few times. The chain carries TRBV5-1 and TRBJ2-3; TRBD1 matches at 11 bases. The CDR3 loop spans 16 amino acids. Germline CDR1 and CDR2: SGHRS and YFSETQ. J lost 5 bases, V lost 3 bases, and 8 bases had no gene match. CDR3 residues: CASSWRGQGGGDTQYF. In nucleotides, the CDR3 is TGCGCCAGCAGCTGGAGGGGACAGGGGGGAGGAGATACGCAGTATTTT.

This chain uses TRBV6-5 with TRBJ2-3; 8 nucleotides match TRBD1. The CDR3 consists of 15 residues. Germline V gene lookup returns CDR1 MNHEY and CDR2 SVGAGI. Trimming cost V 7 bases and J 4 bases; bases outside gene matches: 10. The CDR3 protein is CASNPQGAVADTQYF. In nucleotides, the CDR3 is TGTGCCAGCAATCCTCAGGGGGCTGTCGCAGATACGCAGTATTTT.

This clone was seen a few times. One junction end disagrees with the germline gene, perhaps due to a read error. Other DNA sequences in the same sample also yield this CDR3. The chain uses TRBV15 and TRBJ1-2; a weak D match, TRBD1 (6 bases). The CDR3 consists of 13 residues. CDR1 is LNHNV and CDR2 is YYDKDF in the germline V gene (reference sequence). Written as DNA, the CDR3 is TGTGCCACCAGCGGAGACAGGAACTATGGCTACACCTTC. It yields the protein CATSGDRNYGYTF.

V usage is TRBV7-2 and J usage is TRBJ1-4; no clear D gene. Germline CDR1 SGHTA, CDR2 FQGNSA. This CDR3 is built from 14 residues. V was shortened by 1 base and J by 7 bases, with 10 bases between the two germline ends. Here the CDR3 reads CASSLGGAGEKLFF. In DNA form, the CDR3 reads TGTGCCAGCAGCTTAGGAGGCGCGGGTGAAAAACTGTTTTTT.

The J gene is TRBJ2-3, the V gene TRBV28, with TRBD2 as a possible D gene (5 bases). Germline assignment: CDR1 MDHEN and CDR2 SYDVKM. The ends were cut back, 4 bases at V and 3 bases at J, with 11 bases in the middle. This CDR3 comprises 14 residues. The DNA for the CDR3 is TGTGCCAGCAGTTCCACTAGAAGTACAGATACGCAGTATTTT. This sequence encodes CASSSTRSTDTQYF.

The chain carries TRBV19 and TRBJ2-7; 8 nucleotides line up with TRBD1. Trimming cost V 4 bases and J 6 bases; bases outside gene matches: 14. CDR1 and CDR2 (germline): LNHDA, SQIVND (reference sequence). The CDR3 is 16 residues long. The CDR3 spells CASSRGQGEATREQYF. In DNA, the CDR3 is TGTGCCAGTAGTAGAGGACAGGGAGAGGCTACGCGCGAGCAGTACTTC.

This chain links TRBV19 with TRBJ1-2; the D gene is possibly TRBD1 (6 bases). The CDR3 length is 13 residues. The V end lost 4 bases, the J end lost 2 bases, and 8 bases lay between the germline ends. The germline V gene encodes CDR1 LNHDA and CDR2 SQIVND (reference sequence). DNA for the CDR3: TGTGCCAGTAGTAACAGGGCAAACTATGGCTACACCTTC. Its translation is CASSNRANYGYTF.

The chain joins TRBV11-2 to TRBJ2-5; D is possibly TRBD2 (6 bases). Germline V gene sequence: CDR1 SGHAT, CDR2 FQNNGV. Trimming took 5 bases from V and 5 from J, leaving 18 bases between them. This CDR3 spans 15 amino acids. CDR3 residues: CASSRPGRREETQYF. In nucleotides, the CDR3 is TGTGCCAGCAGCCGCCCCGGACGACGGGAGGAGACCCAGTACTTC.

The chain links TRBV27 to TRBJ2-7; the D gene is possibly TRBD1 (5 bases). The V and J ends lost 6 bases and 3 bases respectively, with 21 bases between them. Germline CDR1 and CDR2: MNHEY and SMNVEV (reference sequence). CDR3 length equals 16 residues. DNA for the CDR3: TGTGCCAGCAGCCCCAGGTGGGGCCCGTACCTCTACGAGCAGTACTTC. Amino acids: CASSPRWGPYLYEQYF.

The chain links TRBV5-4 to TRBJ2-5; 9 bases match TRBD1. The germline V gene encodes CDR1 SGHNT and CDR2 YYREEE (reference sequence). The CDR3 totals 15 residues. Trimming at V came to 4 bases and at J to 5 bases, leaving 9 bases not matched to a gene. The CDR3 protein is CASSVRTGVGETQYF. DNA of the CDR3: TGTGCCAGCAGCGTTCGGACAGGGGTGGGGGAGACCCAGTACTTC.

This chain uses TRBV5-4 with TRBJ2-6; D not certain. This CDR3 is 15 amino acids long. V was pared by 1 base and J by 1 base, with 6 bases between. CDR1 is SGHNT, CDR2 YYREEE, per germline (reference sequence). The CDR3 spells CASSLKLSGANVLTF. CDR3 nucleotides: TGTGCCAGCAGCTTGAAGCTTTCTGGGGCCAACGTCCTGACTTTC. Full variable domain (rest looked up from reference TRBV5-4 and TRBJ2-6): ETGVTQSPTHLIKTRGQQVTLRCSSQSGHNTVSWYQQALGQGPQFIFQYYREEENGRGNFPPRFSGLQFPNYSSELNVNALELDDSALYLCASSLKLSGANVLTFGAGSRLTVL.

With regard to this clone: An end of the junction does not agree with germline; a read error may underlie this. The V call is TRBV28, the J call TRBJ1-2; D unclear. From germline, CDR1 is MDHEN and CDR2 SYDVKM. The CDR3 loop spans 14 amino acids. CDR3: CASRFRIRGGGYTF. In DNA form, the CDR3 reads TGTGCCAGCCGTTTCAGGATCAGAGGAGGCGGCTACACCTTC.

The V gene is TRBV28, the J gene TRBJ1-5; TRBD1 agrees at 9 bases. The CDR3 runs 17 residues. J lost 0 bases, V lost 8 bases, and 11 bases had no gene match. CDR1 and CDR2 (germline): MDHEN, SYDVKM. The CDR3 bases are TGTGCCAGCCGTCTAGCCGGGACAGGGTATAGCAATCAGCCCCAGCATTTT. This sequence encodes CASRLAGTGYSNQPQHF.

The chain links TRBV9 to TRBJ2-2; D is perhaps TRBD1 (5 bases). The CDR3 extends over 16 amino acids. Per the germline V gene, CDR1 is SGDLS and CDR2 is YYNGEE. V lost 0 bases to trimming and J lost 1 base, with 10 bases between them. The CDR3 loop is CASSVDQGGNTGELFF. CDR3 nucleotides: TGTGCCAGCAGCGTAGACCAGGGCGGGAACACCGGGGAGCTGTTTTTT.

The rearrangement uses TRBV28 and TRBJ2-1, with D perhaps matching TRBD1 (6 bases). The CDR3 contains 13 residues. Trimming took 7 bases from V and 4 from J, leaving 11 bases between them. Germline V gene sequence: CDR1 MDHEN, CDR2 SYDVKM. CDR3 in amino acids: CASTAGEYNEQFF. DNA for the CDR3: TGTGCCAGCACGGCAGGGGAGTACAATGAGCAGTTCTTC. The full variable domain, rest sourced from reference TRBV28 and TRBJ2-1, is DVKVTQSSRYLVKRTGEKVFLECVQDMDHENMFWYRQDPGLGLRLIYFSYDVKMKEKGDIPEGYSVSREKKERFSLILESASTNQTSMYLCASTAGEYNEQFFGPGTRLTVL.